This T cell receptor (beta chain) was retrieved from a study of T cell repertoires in cytomegalovirus infection. Study information: Well-studied HLA-B-restricted CMV epitopes were used in the study alongside recently identified HLA-C-restricted ones. Public TCR beta signatures were indicative of both CMV infection and a matching HLA type. Whole-study findings and limits: CMV-specific HLA-C-restricted TCR beta clonotypes dominated the ex vivo response. Carriage of CMV together with the relevant HLA was identifiable through cumulative public TCR beta family frequency.

Deletions cut 2 bases from V and 5 bases from J, with 7 bases between. Germline V lookup: CDR1 MNHEY, CDR2 SVGEGT. This CDR3 region has 14 residues. Each CDR3 protein gets one entry after TCRdb re-called the reads with MiXCR. The repertoire consists of 250,000 to 300,000 distinct CDR3 sequences, with roughly a fifth occurring once and the leading ten covering about 21%. Only a few counts were recorded for this clonotype. The antigen is not known. Source: cultured PBMCs, taken from culture after CMV antigen stimulation. The chain is built from TRBV6-2 or TRBV6-3 and TRBJ2-6, with a tentative D call TRBD1 (6 bases). This clonotype was sampled from a human donor in good health (CMV status not recorded). Some clones in this sample may be carry-over from other donors' samples. CDR3 sequence: CASSYRDRANVLTF. DNA for the CDR3: TGTGCCAGCAGTTACCGGGACAGGGCCAACGTCCTGACTTTC.